A single sample is the source of the 12 T cell receptor beta chains below, sequenced in a study of blood T cell repertoires in COVID-19. Some clones are missing from TCRdb's copy, which holds only in-frame ones; the method was immunoSEQ multiplex PCR. The data contain under 300,000 clones, approximately 90% of them singletons. What was sequenced was PBMCs or T cells enriched from blood (not recorded which). Source of these receptors: a woman aged 45-60 years who had recovered from COVID-19.

This clone was found once. This chain links TRBV6-1 with TRBJ2-2; a possible D gene is TRBD2 (6 bases). Germline CDR1 reads MNHNS; CDR2 reads SASEGT. The CDR3 is 15 amino acids. V was pared by 8 bases and J by 3 bases, with 16 bases between. The CDR3 coding sequence is TGTGCCAGCTTGCGCCTTGGGGAGGACACCGGGGAGCTGTTTTTT. This translates into CASLRLGEDTGELFF.

This chain links TRBV28 with TRBJ1-1; TRBD1 aligns across 10 bases. Unmatched junction bases numbered 6, after V lost 3 bases and J lost 11 bases. Germline V CDR1 and CDR2: MDHEN, SYDVKM. The CDR3 totals 13 residues. The CDR3 region is CASSFDRGPHAFF. The CDR3 nucleotides read TGTGCCAGCAGTTTTGACAGGGGGCCCCACGCTTTCTTT.

The chain uses TRBV5-4 and TRBJ2-1; a weak D match, TRBD2 (6 bases). V gave up 5 bases and J gave up 3 bases, with 21 bases separating them. The CDR3 has 17 amino acids. In germline, CDR1 is SGHNT, CDR2 YYREEE (reference sequence). DNA of the CDR3: TGTGCCAGCAGTCGAACATCGGTCGCGGGAAGCTACAATGAGCAGTTCTTC. Translated, it gives CASSRTSVAGSYNEQFF.

This chain links TRBV5-1 with TRBJ1-4, with 7 bases fitting TRBD1. The germline V gene encodes CDR1 SGHRS and CDR2 YFSETQ. This CDR3 has 14 residues. Germline trimming cut 4 bases from V and 8 bases from J; bases unmatched to any gene: 8. DNA of the CDR3: TGCGCCAGCAGCACACGACAGGGCCGGGAAAAACTGTTTTTT. Translating it yields CASSTRQGREKLFF.

CDR3: CASSLGQENYGYTF. The CDR3 DNA is TGCGCCAGCAGCTTGGGACAGGAAAACTATGGCTACACCTTC. The rearrangement uses TRBV5-1 and TRBJ1-2, with TRBD1 as a possible D gene (6 bases). Germline V gene lookup returns CDR1 SGHRS and CDR2 YFSETQ. This CDR3 spans 14 amino acids. Trimming took off 0 bases at V and 2 bases at J, with 8 bases between the two ends.

The chain couples TRBV18 to TRBJ2-1; TRBD2 agrees at 15 bases. The ends lost 5 bases at V and 7 bases at J; junction bases unmatched: 6. The CDR3 extends over 16 amino acids. CDR1 is KGHSH, CDR2 LQKENI, per germline. The chain's CDR3 is CASSGPGLAGGNEQFF. Here the CDR3 DNA reads TGTGCCAGCTCAGGTCCGGGACTAGCGGGAGGAAATGAGCAGTTCTTC. The complete variable domain, with remaining parts taken from reference TRBV18 and TRBJ2-1, reads NAGVMQNPRHLVRRRGQEARLRCSPMKGHSHVYWYRQLPEEGLKFMVYLQKENIIDESGMPKERFSAEFPKEGPSILRIQQVVRGDSAAYFCASSGPGLAGGNEQFFGPGTRLTVL.

This rearrangement joins TRBV7-3 to TRBJ2-4; 11 nucleotides match TRBD1. This CDR3 spans 15 amino acids. Germline CDR1 and CDR2: SGHTA and FQGTGA. V lost 3 bases to trimming and J lost 6 bases; unmatched junction nucleotides: 4. The CDR3 DNA sequence: TGTGCCAGCAGCTTTATCGGGACAGGGGGAAACATTCAGTACTTC. Amino acid sequence: CASSFIGTGGNIQYF.

The chain is built from TRBV2 and TRBJ1-1; 11 nucleotides line up with TRBD1. Germline V CDR1 and CDR2: SNHLY, FYNNEI. V trimming: 6 bases; J trimming: 4 bases; junction bases outside the gene matches: 4. The CDR3 has 14 residues. CDR3 nucleotide sequence: TGTGCCAGCAGCCCTGGGACAGGGGGCACTGAAGCTTTCTTT. Translating it yields CASSPGTGGTEAFF.

V usage is TRBV30 and J usage is TRBJ1-2; 8 nucleotides align to TRBD1. The CDR3 is 15 amino acids. Trimming removed 3 bases from V and 4 bases from J; junction bases left unmatched: 10. Germline lookup yields CDR1 GTSNPN and CDR2 SVGIG (reference sequence). The CDR3 loop reads CAWSSVPGQAYGYTF. CDR3 coding DNA: TGTGCCTGGAGCTCAGTCCCGGGACAGGCCTATGGCTACACCTTC.

J is TRBJ1-2 and V is TRBV30, with D tentatively TRBD1 (5 bases). The length of the CDR3 is 13 residues. V was cut by 2 bases and J by 1 base, with 8 bases left in between. Germline V gene data show CDR1 as GTSNPN and CDR2 as SVGIG (reference sequence). Written as DNA, the CDR3 is TGTGCCTGGAGTCCAGGGCTTAACTATGGCTACACCTTC. Translated, it gives CAWSPGLNYGYTF.

Of note for this clone: The sample holds other DNA sequences that translate to the same CDR3. The rearrangement joins TRBV19 to TRBJ1-5; tentatively, D is TRBD1 (5 bases). Germline V gene lookup returns CDR1 LNHDA and CDR2 SQIVND (reference sequence). The CDR3 runs 15 residues. Trimming removed 1 base at V and 2 bases at J, with 9 bases between. The CDR3, as DNA: TGTGCCAGTAGTATAGTGACGGGGGGCAATCAGCCCCAGCATTTT. This gives the protein CASSIVTGGNQPQHF.

This clone has more than one count but fewer than ten. CDR3 amino acids: CASSRPTTPTGTGELFF. CDR3 in DNA: TGTGCCAGCAGCCGACCTACTACCCCAACGGGCACCGGGGAGCTGTTTTTT. V gene TRBV14 combines with J gene TRBJ2-2; D remains ambiguous. The CDR3 is 17 residues long. The germline gives CDR1 SGHDN, CDR2 FVKESK. The germline V and J ends were trimmed by 4 bases and 4 bases, with 19 bases remaining between them.